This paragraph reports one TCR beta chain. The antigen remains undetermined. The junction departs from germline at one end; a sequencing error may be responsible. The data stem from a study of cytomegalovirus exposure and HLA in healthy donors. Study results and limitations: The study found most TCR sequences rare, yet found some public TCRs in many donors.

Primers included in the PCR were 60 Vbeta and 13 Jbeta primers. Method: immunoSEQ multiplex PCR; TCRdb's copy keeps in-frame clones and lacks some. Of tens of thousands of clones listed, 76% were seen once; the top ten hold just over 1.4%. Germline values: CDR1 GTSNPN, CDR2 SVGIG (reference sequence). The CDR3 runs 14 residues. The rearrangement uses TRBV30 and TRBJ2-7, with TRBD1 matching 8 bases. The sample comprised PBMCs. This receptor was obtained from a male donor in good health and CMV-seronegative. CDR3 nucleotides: TGTGCGTGGAGGACAGGGCGGTTAATCAACGAGCAGTACTTC. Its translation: CAWRTGRLINEQYF. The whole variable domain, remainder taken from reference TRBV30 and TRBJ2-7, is SQTIHQWPATLVQPVGSPLSLECTVEGTSNPNLYWYRQAAGRGLQLLFYSVGIGQISSEVPQNLSASRPQDRQFILSSKKLLLSDSGFYLCAWRTGRLINEQYFGPGTRLTVT.